The clone carrying this T cell receptor (beta chain) has just a few counts. This record belongs to a study of somatic mutations in cytotoxic T cells in rheumatoid arthritis. Repertoires were generated with immunoSEQ multiplex PCR, while TCRdb's copy carries only in-frame clones and drops some. In the table there are around 20,000 clones, roughly two thirds of which are singletons. The CDR3 contains 11 residues. Trimming took off 3 bases at V and 9 bases at J, with 6 bases between the two ends. Germline lookup yields CDR1 MGHRA and CDR2 YSYEKL. The sequenced sample was CD8+ T cells sorted from blood. V gene TRBV4-1 combines with J gene TRBJ2-1; D is undetermined. This TCR derives from an adult with rheumatoid arthritis. The CDR3 is CASSQRLEQFF. In nucleotides, the CDR3 is TGCGCCAGCAGCCAGCGGCTTGAGCAGTTCTTC.